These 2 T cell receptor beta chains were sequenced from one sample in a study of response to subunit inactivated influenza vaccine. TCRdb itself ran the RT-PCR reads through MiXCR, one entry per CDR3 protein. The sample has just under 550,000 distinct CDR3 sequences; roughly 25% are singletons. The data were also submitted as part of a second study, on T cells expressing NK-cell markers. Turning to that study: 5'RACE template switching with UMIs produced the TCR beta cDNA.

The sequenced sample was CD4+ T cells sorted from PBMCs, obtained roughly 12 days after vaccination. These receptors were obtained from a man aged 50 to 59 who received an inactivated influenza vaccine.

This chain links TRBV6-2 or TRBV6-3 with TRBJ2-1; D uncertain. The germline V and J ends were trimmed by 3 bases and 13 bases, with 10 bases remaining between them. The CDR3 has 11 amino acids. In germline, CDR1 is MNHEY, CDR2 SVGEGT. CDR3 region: CASSYLLTQFF. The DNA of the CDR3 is TGTGCCAGCAGTTATTTGCTAACTCAGTTCTTC.

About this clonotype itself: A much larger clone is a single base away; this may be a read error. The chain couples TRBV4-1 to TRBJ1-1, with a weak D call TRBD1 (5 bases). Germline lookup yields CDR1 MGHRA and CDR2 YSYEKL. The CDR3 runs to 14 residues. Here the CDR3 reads CASRLGRVNTEAFF. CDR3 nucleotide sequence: TGCGCCAGCAGACTGGGCAGGGTGAATACTGAAGCTTTCTTT.